Following are 25 T cell receptor beta chains from one sample sequenced in a study of CD8+ T cells in alopecia areata. cDNA serving as the sequencing template came from extracted, reverse transcribed RNA. Profiled with immunoSEQ multiplex PCR; TCRdb holds only in-frame clones, not every one. Among over 25,000 clones listed, around three quarters were seen once. Sequencing was done on a sample of NKG2D-low CD8+ T cells sorted from blood. The receptors were sampled from a human donor with alopecia areata.

The rearrangement joins TRBV7-8 to TRBJ2-1; TRBD1 matches 8 bases. Germline loops: CDR1 SGHVS, CDR2 FQNEAQ. The V gene end was trimmed by 5 bases and the J gene end by 4 bases; junction bases not matched to a gene: 10. There are 16 residues in the CDR3. The CDR3 DNA reads TGTGCCAGCAGCAACACCCTGGGACAGGCGTACAATGAGCAGTTCTTC. Translation: CASSNTLGQAYNEQFF.

V and J are TRBV7-9 and TRBJ2-7; either TRBD1 or TRBD2 may fit D (5 bases each). Germline CDR1 is SEHNR and CDR2 is FQNEAQ (reference sequence). V gave up 10 bases and J gave up 3 bases, with 10 bases separating them. The CDR3 has 11 residues. The CDR3 here is CATRDGYEQYF. The CDR3 bases are TGTGCCACTCGGGACGGCTACGAGCAGTACTTC.

The genes are TRBV4-3 and TRBJ2-1; no clear D gene. This CDR3 spans 15 amino acids. Looked up from germline, CDR1 is LGHNA and CDR2 is YSLEER. Deletions cut 1 base from V and 4 bases from J, with 11 bases between. The CDR3 is CASSQGGGDYNEQFF. DNA of the CDR3: TGCGCCAGCAGCCAAGGGGGTGGGGATTACAATGAGCAGTTCTTC.

This clone has just a few counts. The chain couples TRBV4-3 to TRBJ2-2; D uncertain. V shed 2 bases and J shed 4 bases, with 8 bases lying between them. CDR1 and CDR2 from the germline V gene are LGHNA and YSLEER. The CDR3 is 14 amino acids. This CDR3 is CASSQMEATGELFF. The CDR3 DNA is TGCGCCAGCAGCCAAATGGAAGCCACCGGGGAGCTGTTTTTT.

V usage is TRBV7-8 and J usage is TRBJ2-7, with D tentatively TRBD2 (6 bases). V dropped 5 bases and J dropped 0 bases, with 17 bases sitting between them. The CDR3 is 16 amino acids. The germline V gene has CDR1 SGHVS and CDR2 FQNEAQ. The CDR3 bases are TGTGCCAGCAGCCCACGGGACTTACTGAGCTCCTACGAGCAGTACTTC. Amino acid sequence: CASSPRDLLSSYEQYF.

This clone appeared a few times. The gene calls are TRBV14 and TRBJ2-5, with 10 bases identical to TRBD2. Germline CDR1 is SGHDN and CDR2 is FVKESK. Losses at the gene ends were 0 bases for V and 5 bases for J; bases not matched to a gene: 9. The CDR3 covers 17 residues. CDR3 in DNA: TGTGCCAGCAGCCAAGAGGGAATAGCGGGAGGACATGAGACCCAGTACTTC. Amino acid sequence: CASSQEGIAGGHETQYF. The complete variable domain, with remaining parts taken from reference TRBV14 and TRBJ2-5, reads EAGVTQFPSHSVIEKGQTVTLRCDPISGHDNLYWYRRVMGKEIKFLLHFVKESKQDESGMPNNRFLAERTGGTYSTLKVQPAELEDSGVYFCASSQEGIAGGHETQYFGPGTRLLVL.

The V gene is TRBV27, the J gene TRBJ2-7; no definite D call. The CDR3 totals 13 residues. Deletions cut 5 bases from V and 3 bases from J, with 11 bases between. Per the germline V gene, CDR1 is MNHEY and CDR2 is SMNVEV (reference sequence). CDR3 loop: CASSPRAYYEQYF. The CDR3, as DNA: TGTGCCAGCAGTCCCCGAGCGTACTACGAGCAGTACTTC.

This chain links TRBV6-5 with TRBJ2-1, with TRBD2 as a possible D gene (5 bases). With 7 bases removed from V and 6 bases from J, the gap between germline ends came to 16 bases. Germline CDR1 is MNHEY and CDR2 is SVGAGI. The CDR3 loop spans 14 amino acids. CDR3 sequence reads: CASNPRGFFNEQFF. The CDR3 DNA is TGTGCCAGCAATCCCCGGGGTTTTTTCAATGAGCAGTTCTTC.

CDR3 residues: CSATGDVGEQYF. The DNA of the CDR3 is TGCAGCGCTACAGGGGACGTTGGCGAGCAGTACTTC. The chain couples TRBV29-1 to TRBJ2-7, with 7 bases identical to TRBD1. Germline V gene lookup returns CDR1 SQVTM and CDR2 ANQGSEA. The CDR3 contains 12 residues. J gave up 6 bases and V 7 bases, and 9 bases lay outside the gene matches.

The chain recombines TRBV7-6 with TRBJ2-7; no firm D call. CDR1 and CDR2 (germline): SGHVS, FNYEAQ. Trimming took 5 bases from V and 6 from J, leaving 20 bases between them. The CDR3 has 15 amino acids. DNA of the CDR3: TGTGCCAGCAGCCCTGAGCTCCTATCCCAGTCCGAGCAGTACTTC. This translates into CASSPELLSQSEQYF.

This clone is judged medium-sized. The chain has TRBV15 and TRBJ2-2; D could derive from TRBD1 or TRBD2 (5 bases each). The CDR3 loop spans 17 amino acids. V was trimmed by 4 bases and J by 5 bases, leaving 20 bases between them. Germline-derived CDR1 and CDR2 are LNHNV and YYDKDF (reference sequence). CDR3 sequence (DNA): TGTGCCACCAGCAACCCGTCGGGTGAGGGGATAACCGGGGAGCTGTTTTTT. It translates to CATSNPSGEGITGELFF.

The chain links TRBV2 to TRBJ2-2; no clear D. CDR3 size: 17 residues. Germline lookup yields CDR1 SNHLY and CDR2 FYNNEI. V lost 3 bases, J lost 6 bases, and 20 bases lay in between. The CDR3 spells CASSDFLLSGESGELFF. CDR3 DNA sequence: TGTGCCAGCAGTGATTTCCTTTTAAGTGGAGAGTCCGGGGAGCTGTTTTTT.

This chain joins TRBV29-1 and TRBJ2-1, with 9 bases identical to TRBD2. Germline V gene data show CDR1 as SQVTM and CDR2 as ANQGSEA. Losses at the gene ends were 1 base for V and 7 bases for J; bases not matched to a gene: 8. CDR3 size: 15 residues. CDR3 residues: CSVEGSGRAWNEQFF. DNA for the CDR3: TGCAGCGTTGAAGGTAGCGGGAGAGCCTGGAATGAGCAGTTCTTC.

This clone was seen only once. The chain employs TRBV28 and TRBJ1-2, with unresolved D. Germline CDR1 is MDHEN and CDR2 is SYDVKM. The CDR3 spans 13 residues. V lost 9 bases, J lost 3 bases, and 14 bases lay in between. CDR3 region: CARRESRYYGYTF. DNA for the CDR3: TGTGCCAGAAGAGAGTCTAGGTACTATGGCTACACCTTC.

V usage is TRBV25-1 and J usage is TRBJ2-1; 8 bases match TRBD1. J lost 6 bases, V lost 11 bases, and 3 bases had no gene match. The germline CDR1 and CDR2 sequences are MGHDK and SYGVNS. The length of the CDR3 is 11 residues. The CDR3 spells CAGGQGNEQFF. The CDR3 DNA reads as TGTGCCGGAGGACAGGGCAATGAGCAGTTCTTC.

The CDR3 bases are TGTGCCAGCAGCGTAGGTGGTCCCAACGAGCAGTACTTC. It is translated as CASSVGGPNEQYF. The chain combines TRBV9 with TRBJ2-7; the D is unclear. This CDR3 has 13 amino acids. V lost 0 bases, J lost 5 bases, and 9 bases lay in between. Germline CDR1 SGDLS, CDR2 YYNGEE.

The V call is TRBV2, the J call TRBJ2-1, with 13 bases lining up with TRBD2. Germline-derived CDR1 and CDR2 are SNHLY and FYNNEI. The CDR3 length is 15 residues. After removal of 7 bases from V and 5 bases from J, the junction contained 5 bases not matched to a gene. The CDR3 loop reads CASTSTSGGNNEQFF. The CDR3 DNA reads as TGTGCCAGCACCTCGACTAGCGGGGGGAACAATGAGCAGTTCTTC.

This rearrangement joins TRBV7-9 to TRBJ1-5; D not resolved. CDR3 size: 14 residues. The V gene's germline CDR1 is SEHNR and CDR2 FQNEAQ (reference sequence). The germline V and J ends were trimmed by 1 base and 3 bases, with 7 bases remaining between them. CDR3 sequence reads: CASSLESNNQPQHF. CDR3 sequence (DNA): TGTGCCAGCAGCTTAGAGTCCAACAATCAGCCCCAGCATTTT.

V and J are TRBV19 and TRBJ2-7, with 7 nucleotides matching TRBD1. Losses at the gene ends were 5 bases for V and 2 bases for J; bases not matched to a gene: 0. Germline V gives CDR1 LNHDA, CDR2 SQIVND (reference sequence). There are 12 residues in the CDR3. The CDR3 bases are TGTGCCAGTAGTGGGACAGCCTACGAGCAGTACTTC. This translates into CASSGTAYEQYF.

The rearrangement links TRBV19 to TRBJ1-1; 7 bases match TRBD1. The CDR3 is made up of 15 amino acids. CDR1 LNHDA and CDR2 SQIVND come from the germline V gene (reference sequence). Germline trimming cut 4 bases from V and 4 bases from J; bases unmatched to any gene: 9. DNA for the CDR3: TGTGCCAGTAGTAGCCCAGACAGGGTCGGCACTGAAGCTTTCTTT. Protein sequence: CASSSPDRVGTEAFF.

This clone was seen only once. The chain carries TRBV4-1 and TRBJ2-5; 10 positions agree with TRBD2. Germline V lookup: CDR1 MGHRA, CDR2 YSYEKL. V lost 0 bases to trimming and J lost 0 bases; unmatched junction nucleotides: 4. The CDR3 consists of 17 residues. The chain's CDR3 is CASSQDGLAAYQETQYF. In DNA form, the CDR3 reads TGCGCCAGCAGCCAAGATGGACTAGCGGCGTACCAAGAGACCCAGTACTTC.

This clone was seen a single time. The CDR3 region is CSLSGSYNEQFF. The CDR3 DNA reads TGCAGCTTATCAGGTTCCTACAATGAGCAGTTCTTC. V usage is TRBV29-1 and J usage is TRBJ2-1; no firm D call. V gave up 8 bases and J gave up 1 base, with 9 bases separating them. Per germline, CDR1 SQVTM and CDR2 ANQGSEA. The CDR3 loop spans 12 amino acids.

The genes are TRBV13 and TRBJ2-7, with 7 bases matching TRBD1. The trim removed 6 bases at V and 4 bases at J, leaving 18 bases unmatched. This CDR3 has 17 residues. Germline loops: CDR1 PRHDT, CDR2 FYEKMQ (reference sequence). CDR3 amino acids: CASSSTEPGTERYEQYF. DNA for the CDR3: TGTGCCAGCAGTTCTACCGAGCCCGGGACAGAACGATACGAGCAGTACTTC.

This clone was observed at least ten times. The chain joins TRBV4-3 to TRBJ1-3; D gene ambiguous. CDR1 and CDR2 from the germline V gene are LGHNA and YSLEER. The V gene lost 4 bases and the J gene lost 1 base, with 17 bases spanning the gap. The CDR3 extends over 17 amino acids. The CDR3 region has the DNA TGCGCCAGCAGCCGAGAGACCCCCGCAACGTCTGGAAACACCATATATTTT. Protein product: CASSRETPATSGNTIYF.

This clone appeared a single time. The rearrangement joins TRBV11-2 to TRBJ2-3; D unclear. V dropped 2 bases and J dropped 6 bases, with 9 bases sitting between them. CDR1 SGHAT and CDR2 FQNNGV come from the germline V gene. CDR3 length: 13 residues. CDR3 DNA sequence: TGTGCCAGCAGCTTAATCCCTTTGGATACGCAGTATTTT. It specifies CASSLIPLDTQYF.